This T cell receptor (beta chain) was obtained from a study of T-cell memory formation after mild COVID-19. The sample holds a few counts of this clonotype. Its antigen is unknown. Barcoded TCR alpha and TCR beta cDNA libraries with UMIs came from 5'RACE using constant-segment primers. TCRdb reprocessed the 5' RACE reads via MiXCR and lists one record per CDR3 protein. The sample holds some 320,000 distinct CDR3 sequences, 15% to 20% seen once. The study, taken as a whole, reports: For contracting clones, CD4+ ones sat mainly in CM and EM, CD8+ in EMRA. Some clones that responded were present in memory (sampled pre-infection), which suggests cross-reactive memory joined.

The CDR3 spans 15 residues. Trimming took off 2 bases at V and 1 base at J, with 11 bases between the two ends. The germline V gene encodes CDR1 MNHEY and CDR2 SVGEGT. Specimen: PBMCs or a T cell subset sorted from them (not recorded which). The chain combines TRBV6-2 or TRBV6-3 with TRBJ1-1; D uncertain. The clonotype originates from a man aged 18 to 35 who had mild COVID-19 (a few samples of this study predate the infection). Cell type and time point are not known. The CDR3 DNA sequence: TGTGCCAGCAGTTACGGGAGGGCGACGAACACTGAAGCTTTCTTT. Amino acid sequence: CASSYGRATNTEAFF.